The clone carrying this TCR beta chain was seen more than once but under ten times. Its antigen is unknown. This sample is drawn from a study of coeliac disease. Study background: Coeliac patients had newly diagnosed active disease, refractory type I disease, or gluten-free diet control.

Findings of the study overall: Active celiac intraepithelial and lamina propria samples had lower TRB and TRG clonality than control samples. Intraepithelial and lamina propria fractions were not highly pure.

V lost 7 bases, J lost 3 bases, and 15 bases lay in between. Germline CDR1 SQVTM, CDR2 ANQGSEA. The CDR3 loop spans 13 amino acids. TCRdb keeps only in-frame clones here, not all; method: immunoSEQ multiplex PCR. Of around 4,000 clones in the sample, around two thirds were seen once. The V and J genes are TRBV29-1 and TRBJ1-1; D gene uncertain. The receptor was derived from a woman aged 18-29 years with active celiac disease. The source material was intraepithelial lymphocytes from the gut. CDR3 sequence reads: CSASAGFDTEAFF. In DNA, the CDR3 is TGCAGCGCCAGTGCGGGTTTCGACACTGAAGCTTTCTTT.